This T cell receptor beta chain came from a study of blood T cell repertoires in COVID-19. Trimming took 8 bases from V and 4 from J; bases not matched to a gene: 6. Germline V lookup: CDR1 MNHEY, CDR2 SMNVEV (reference sequence). CDR3 length equals 13 residues. Cohorts were assigned according to the clinical history that participants reported. Original methodology: Scientists estimated how many nucleated cells there were by amplifying reference gene primers. Some clones are missing from TCRdb's copy, which holds only in-frame ones; the method was immunoSEQ multiplex PCR. V and J calls and clone size follow that table, whereas D and trimming were derived from the DNA. Among approximately 200,000 clones listed, approximately 90% were seen once.

The sequence came from a woman aged 18-29 years in a cohort exposed to, infected with or recovered from COVID-19 (not recorded which). Sequencing input: PBMCs or T cells enriched from blood (not recorded which). V is TRBV27 and J is TRBJ2-7, with 9 bases identical to TRBD1. CDR3 in amino acids: CASQGQGLYEQYF. DNA of the CDR3: TGTGCCAGCCAGGGACAGGGACTTTACGAGCAGTACTTC.